Below are 13 T cell receptor beta chains sequenced from a single sample in a study of T cell repertoires in cytomegalovirus infection. TCRdb fed the reads into MiXCR, producing one record per CDR3 protein. The sample has 180,000 or so distinct CDR3 sequences; approximately 18% are singletons. Sample: CD8+ T cells from PBMCs. Receptors originate from a human donor in good health (CMV status not recorded). Some clones in this sample may be carry-over from other donors' samples.

J is TRBJ1-1 and V is TRBV6-2 or TRBV6-3; weak D call: TRBD1 (6 bases). CDR1 and CDR2 (germline): MNHEY, SVGEGT. This CDR3 comprises 18 residues. V was trimmed by 6 bases and J by 5 bases, leaving 28 bases between them. CDR3 DNA sequence: TGTGCCAGCAGGACCCCAATTCTAAGGACAGTGAGGAGTACTGAAGCTTTCTTT. Amino acids: CASRTPILRTVRSTEAFF.

The chain combines TRBV7-2 with TRBJ1-2; D possibly corresponds to TRBD1 (5 bases). This CDR3 is 13 amino acids long. CDR1 SGHTA and CDR2 FQGNSA come from the germline V gene. The V gene lost 7 bases and the J gene lost 4 bases, with 13 bases spanning the gap. CDR3 bases: TGTGCCAGCAATCGGGACCGGGGCTATGGCTACACCTTC. Translation: CASNRDRGYGYTF.

The chain uses TRBV20-1 and TRBJ1-1; D remains unclear. V was trimmed by 3 bases and J by 11 bases, leaving 10 bases between them. The CDR3 has 10 amino acids. Germline V gene data show CDR1 as DFQATT and CDR2 as SNEGSKA (reference sequence). The CDR3: CSASQPWAFF. The CDR3 DNA reads TGCAGTGCTAGTCAGCCGTGGGCTTTCTTT.

This chain uses TRBV27 with TRBJ2-2; D is ambiguous. The V gene lost 5 bases and the J gene lost 7 bases, with 8 bases spanning the gap. This CDR3 region has 12 residues. Germline CDR1 MNHEY, CDR2 SMNVEV (reference sequence). Here the CDR3 reads CASSILDGELFF. The DNA for the CDR3 is TGTGCCAGCAGTATACTTGACGGGGAGCTGTTTTTT.

This clonotype occurred a few times. This sequence joins TRBV7-8 and TRBJ2-2, with TRBD2 as a possible D gene (6 bases). Germline V CDR1 and CDR2: SGHVS, FQNEAQ. Trimming left V 5 bases short and J 2 bases short, with 12 bases between. The CDR3 is made up of 15 amino acids. The CDR3 DNA reads as TGTGCCAGCAGCCATGGACTACCTAACACCGGGGAGCTGTTTTTT. Its protein product is CASSHGLPNTGELFF.

The sample holds a few counts of this clonotype. The rearrangement uses TRBV15 and TRBJ1-2; D gene unclear. Germline CDR1 and CDR2: LNHNV and YYDKDF (reference sequence). CDR3 length equals 14 residues. The V and J ends lost 0 bases and 7 bases respectively, with 12 bases between them. DNA of the CDR3: TGTGCCACCAGCAGAGATATGGGAGGAGGTGGCTACACCTTC. Its protein is CATSRDMGGGGYTF.

V and J are TRBV12-3 or TRBV12-4 and TRBJ1-1; possible D gene TRBD1, 6 bases. Trimming cost V 3 bases and J 3 bases, with 11 bases left between them. There are 14 residues in the CDR3. The CDR3 loop reads CASSLGGLDTEAFF. The CDR3 DNA reads TGTGCCAGCAGTTTGGGGGGGCTGGACACTGAAGCTTTCTTT.

The sample holds a few counts of this clonotype. The rearrangement uses TRBV6-5 and TRBJ2-1; 9 bases match TRBD1. CDR1 MNHEY and CDR2 SVGAGI come from the germline V gene. The CDR3 has 14 residues. Trimming cost V 6 bases and J 7 bases; bases outside gene matches: 7. Here the CDR3 DNA reads TGTGCCAGCAGAAGTCTGACAGGGGGGAATGAGCAGTTCTTC. Translation: CASRSLTGGNEQFF.

This chain uses TRBV4-1 with TRBJ1-1; a possible D gene is TRBD1 (6 bases). This CDR3 has 15 amino acids. The germline CDR1 and CDR2 sequences are MGHRA and YSYEKL. V dropped 4 bases and J dropped 7 bases, with 19 bases sitting between them. The CDR3 sequence is CASSPLISGEHEAFF. CDR3 coding DNA: TGCGCCAGCAGCCCATTAATCTCAGGGGAACATGAAGCTTTCTTT.

The chain joins TRBV6-5 to TRBJ1-4; D is unclear. In germline, CDR1 is MNHEY, CDR2 SVGAGI. This CDR3 has 13 amino acids. V lost 5 bases to trimming and J lost 7 bases, with 11 bases between them. This CDR3 reads CASSTETVEKLFF. As DNA, the CDR3 is TGTGCCAGCAGTACGGAAACGGTTGAAAAACTGTTTTTT.

The rearrangement uses TRBV15 and TRBJ2-3; 15 bases are a match to TRBD2. The CDR3 totals 19 residues. Trimming at V came to 5 bases and at J to 0 bases, leaving 9 bases not matched to a gene. In germline, CDR1 is LNHNV, CDR2 YYDKDF (reference sequence). CDR3 loop: CATSGTSGGPDSSTDTQYF. CDR3 nucleotide sequence: TGTGCCACCAGCGGGACTAGCGGGGGGCCAGACTCTAGCACAGATACGCAGTATTTT.

The genes are TRBV7-2 and TRBJ2-5, with 9 bases fitting TRBD2. V shed 2 bases, J shed 2 bases, and the junction held 3 bases outside the gene matches. CDR1 and CDR2 from the germline V gene are SGHTA and FQGNSA. This CDR3 comprises 15 residues. The CDR3 DNA is TGTGCCAGCAGCTTACGGCTAGCGGGGCAAGAGACCCAGTACTTC. Protein: CASSLRLAGQETQYF.

The chain uses TRBV6-2 or TRBV6-3 and TRBJ1-5; D is unresolved. The V gene's germline CDR1 is MNHEY and CDR2 SVGEGT. The CDR3 consists of 16 residues. The V end lost 7 bases, the J end lost 5 bases, and 21 bases lay between the germline ends. DNA of the CDR3: TGTGCCAGCATGGACCACCAGGTTACGTTGGATCAGCCCCAGCATTTT. Amino acids: CASMDHQVTLDQPQHF.